The clone carrying this T cell receptor (beta chain) has a handful of counts. This sample was included in a study of regulatory T cells in long-lasting Graves disease. Time point specified: newly diagnosed GD, antithyroid drugs for less than 3 months. PBMC-derived RNA was used for the TCR library. The TCR beta library used iRepertoire HTBI primers with Arm-PCR amplification of CDR3. TCRdb reprocessed the multiplex PCR reads with MiXCR, giving one entry per CDR3 protein. The sample lists approximately 490,000 distinct CDR3 sequences; around 15% were seen once. These data were likewise used in another study, on T cells in Graves' hyperthyroidism and ophthalmopathy.

The clonotype was recovered from a man between 40 and 49 years old with Graves disease. The specimen comprised peripheral blood mononuclear cells (PBMCs), sampled at new diagnosis, from a patient treated with antithyroid drugs.

In DNA form, the CDR3 reads TGCAGCGTTGATAGGGGGGGCACAGATACGCAGTATTTT. This codes for CSVDRGGTDTQYF. The V call is TRBV29-1, the J call TRBJ2-3; D might be TRBD1 or TRBD2, each matching 6 bases. CDR1 and CDR2 from the germline V gene are SQVTM and ANQGSEA. This CDR3 comprises 13 residues. Trimming took off 3 bases at V and 1 base at J, with 8 bases between the two ends.